The entry below gives a single T cell receptor (beta chain) sequence along with its context. Germline CDR1 SGHDT, CDR2 YYEEEE. There are 16 residues in the CDR3. V trimming: 5 bases; J trimming: 7 bases; junction bases outside the gene matches: 15. The PCR ran on 60 Vbeta and 13 Jbeta primers. The protocol was immunoSEQ multiplex PCR, while the TCRdb copy is restricted to in-frame clones and leaves out a portion. The sample holds about 240,000 clones, about 81% seen once. The data were taken from a study of cytomegalovirus exposure and HLA in healthy donors. The chain uses TRBV5-6 and TRBJ2-1; 7 bases map to TRBD2. The sequencing sample was made of PBMCs. The clonotype was recovered from a woman aged 55-70 years in good health and CMV-seropositive. The CDR3 nucleotides read TGTGCCAGCAGGTTTGGGGGGGTCCTGCGTGGGAATGAGCAGTTCTTC. Translation: CASRFGGVLRGNEQFF.